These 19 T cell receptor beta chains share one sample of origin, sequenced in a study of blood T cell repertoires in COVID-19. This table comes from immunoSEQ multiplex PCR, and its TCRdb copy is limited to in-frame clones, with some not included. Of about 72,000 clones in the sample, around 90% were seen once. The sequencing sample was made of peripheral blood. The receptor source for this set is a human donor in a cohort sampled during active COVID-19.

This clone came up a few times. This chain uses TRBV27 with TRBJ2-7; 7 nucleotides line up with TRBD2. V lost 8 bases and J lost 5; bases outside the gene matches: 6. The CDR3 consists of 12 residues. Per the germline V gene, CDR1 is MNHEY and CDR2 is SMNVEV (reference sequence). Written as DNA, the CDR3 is TGTGCCAGCGCCGGGACTAACAACGAGCAGTACTTC. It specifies CASAGTNNEQYF.

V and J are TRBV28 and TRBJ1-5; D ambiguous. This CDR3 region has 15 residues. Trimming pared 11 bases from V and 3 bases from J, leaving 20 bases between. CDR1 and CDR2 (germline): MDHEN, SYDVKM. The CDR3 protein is CAARLSRGNNQPQHF. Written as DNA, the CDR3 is TGTGCCGCTCGTTTGTCGAGAGGGAACAATCAGCCCCAGCATTTT.

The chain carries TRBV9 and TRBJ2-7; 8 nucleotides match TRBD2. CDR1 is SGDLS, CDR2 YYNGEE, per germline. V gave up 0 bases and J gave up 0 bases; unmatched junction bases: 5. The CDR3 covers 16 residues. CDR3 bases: TGTGCCAGCAGCGTAGGTTTAACTAGCGGCTCCTACGAGCAGTACTTC. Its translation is CASSVGLTSGSYEQYF.

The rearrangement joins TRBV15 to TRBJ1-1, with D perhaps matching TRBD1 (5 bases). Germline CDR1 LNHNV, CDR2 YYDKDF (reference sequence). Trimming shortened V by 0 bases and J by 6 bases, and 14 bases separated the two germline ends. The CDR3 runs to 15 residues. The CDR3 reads CATSREWAGIPEAFF. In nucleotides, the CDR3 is TGTGCCACCAGCAGAGAGTGGGCAGGGATTCCTGAAGCTTTCTTT.

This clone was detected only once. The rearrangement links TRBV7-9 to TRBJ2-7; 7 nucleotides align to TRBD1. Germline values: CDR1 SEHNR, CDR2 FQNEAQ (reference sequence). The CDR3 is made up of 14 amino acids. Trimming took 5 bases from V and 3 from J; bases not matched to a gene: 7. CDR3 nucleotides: TGTGCCAGCAGCCCCCCGGGACAGTACTACGAGCAGTACTTC. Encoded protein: CASSPPGQYYEQYF.

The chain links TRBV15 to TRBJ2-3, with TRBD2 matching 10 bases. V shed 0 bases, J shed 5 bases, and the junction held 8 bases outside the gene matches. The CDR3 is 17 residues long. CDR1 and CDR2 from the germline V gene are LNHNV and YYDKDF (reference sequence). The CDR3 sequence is CATSREVRTSGGDTQYF. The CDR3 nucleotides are TGTGCCACCAGCAGAGAGGTTCGGACTAGCGGAGGAGATACGCAGTATTTT.

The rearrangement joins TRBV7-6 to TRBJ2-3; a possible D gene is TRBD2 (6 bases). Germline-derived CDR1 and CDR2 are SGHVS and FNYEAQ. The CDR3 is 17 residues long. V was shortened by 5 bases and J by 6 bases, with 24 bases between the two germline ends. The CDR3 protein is CASSRDPPQKRADTQYF. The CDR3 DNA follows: TGTGCCAGCAGCCGGGACCCCCCTCAAAAGCGGGCCGATACGCAGTATTTT.

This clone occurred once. The CDR3 sequence: CASSPTDRSGNTIYF. For the CDR3, the DNA is TGTGCCAGCTCGCCAACAGACCGCTCTGGAAACACCATATATTTT. The chain links TRBV18 to TRBJ1-3, with D uncertain. Germline lookup yields CDR1 KGHSH and CDR2 LQKENI. The CDR3 extends over 15 amino acids. Trimming removed 6 bases at V and 0 bases at J, with 12 bases between.

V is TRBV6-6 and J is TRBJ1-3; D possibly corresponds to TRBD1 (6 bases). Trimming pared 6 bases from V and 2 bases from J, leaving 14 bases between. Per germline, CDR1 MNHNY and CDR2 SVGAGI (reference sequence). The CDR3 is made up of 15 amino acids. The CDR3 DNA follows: TGTGCCAGCAGGGTACAGGGCTCAGCTGGAAACACCATATATTTT. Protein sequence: CASRVQGSAGNTIYF.

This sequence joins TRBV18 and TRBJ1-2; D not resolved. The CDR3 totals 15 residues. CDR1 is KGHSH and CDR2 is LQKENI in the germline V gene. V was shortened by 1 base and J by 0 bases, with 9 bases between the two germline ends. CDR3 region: CASSPLGQTNYGYTF. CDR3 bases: TGTGCCAGCTCACCACTGGGCCAAACTAACTATGGCTACACCTTC.

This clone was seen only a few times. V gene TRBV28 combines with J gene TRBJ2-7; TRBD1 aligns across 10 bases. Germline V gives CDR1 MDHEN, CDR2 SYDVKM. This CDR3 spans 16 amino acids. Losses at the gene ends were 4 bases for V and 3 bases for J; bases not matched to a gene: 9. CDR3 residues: CASSSTGGGRLYEQYF. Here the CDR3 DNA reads TGTGCCAGCAGTTCGACAGGGGGCGGTCGCCTCTACGAGCAGTACTTC.

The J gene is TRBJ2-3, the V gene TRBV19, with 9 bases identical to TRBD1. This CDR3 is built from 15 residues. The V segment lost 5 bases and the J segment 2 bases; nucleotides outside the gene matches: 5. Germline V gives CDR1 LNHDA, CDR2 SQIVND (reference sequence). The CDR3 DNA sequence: TGTGCCAGTAGTTCCGGGACAGGGTACACAGATACGCAGTATTTT. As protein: CASSSGTGYTDTQYF.

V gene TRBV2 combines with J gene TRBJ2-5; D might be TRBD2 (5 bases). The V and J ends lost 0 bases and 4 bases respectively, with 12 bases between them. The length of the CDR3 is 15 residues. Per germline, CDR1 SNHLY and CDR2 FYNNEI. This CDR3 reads CASSEAYGERETQYF. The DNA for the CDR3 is TGTGCCAGCAGTGAAGCGTACGGGGAGAGAGAGACCCAGTACTTC.

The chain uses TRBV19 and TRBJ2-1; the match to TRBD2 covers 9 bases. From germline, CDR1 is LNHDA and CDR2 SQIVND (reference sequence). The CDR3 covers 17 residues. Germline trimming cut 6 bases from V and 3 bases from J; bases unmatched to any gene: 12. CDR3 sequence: CASRKGASGARYNEQFF. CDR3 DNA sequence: TGTGCCAGTAGAAAGGGGGCTAGCGGGGCCCGCTACAATGAGCAGTTCTTC.

CDR3 in DNA: TGTGCCAGCAGCTTATCGACAGGGGAAGCTAACTATGGCTACACCTTC. Translated, it gives CASSLSTGEANYGYTF. The chain links TRBV7-8 to TRBJ1-2, with 8 bases fitting TRBD1. After removal of 2 bases from V and 0 bases from J, the junction contained 5 bases not matched to a gene. The CDR3 runs 16 residues. Looked up from germline, CDR1 is SGHVS and CDR2 is FQNEAQ.

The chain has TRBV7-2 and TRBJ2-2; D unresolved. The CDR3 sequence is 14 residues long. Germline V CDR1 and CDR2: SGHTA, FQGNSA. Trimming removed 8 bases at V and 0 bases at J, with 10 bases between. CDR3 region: CASGDRSNTGELFF. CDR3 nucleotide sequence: TGTGCCAGCGGAGACCGATCGAACACCGGGGAGCTGTTTTTT.

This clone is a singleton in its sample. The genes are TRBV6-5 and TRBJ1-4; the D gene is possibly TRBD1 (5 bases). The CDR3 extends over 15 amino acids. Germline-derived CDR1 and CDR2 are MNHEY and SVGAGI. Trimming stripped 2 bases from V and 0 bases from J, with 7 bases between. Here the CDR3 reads CASSYGGATNEKLFF. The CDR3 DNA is TGTGCCAGCAGTTACGGAGGGGCAACTAATGAAAAACTGTTTTTT.

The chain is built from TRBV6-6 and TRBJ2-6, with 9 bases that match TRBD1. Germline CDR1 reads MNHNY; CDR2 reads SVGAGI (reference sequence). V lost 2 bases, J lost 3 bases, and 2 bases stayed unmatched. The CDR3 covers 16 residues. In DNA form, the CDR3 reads TGTGCCAGCAGTTACGGGACAGGGTTTGGGGCCAACGTCCTGACTTTC. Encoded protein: CASSYGTGFGANVLTF.

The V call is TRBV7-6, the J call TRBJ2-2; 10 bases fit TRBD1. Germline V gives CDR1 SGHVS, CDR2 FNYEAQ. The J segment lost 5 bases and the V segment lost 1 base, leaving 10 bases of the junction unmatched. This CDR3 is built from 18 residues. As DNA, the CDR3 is TGTGCCAGCAGCTTAGTCCCGACAGGGGGCGCGAGTACCGGGGAGCTGTTTTTT. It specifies CASSLVPTGGASTGELFF.